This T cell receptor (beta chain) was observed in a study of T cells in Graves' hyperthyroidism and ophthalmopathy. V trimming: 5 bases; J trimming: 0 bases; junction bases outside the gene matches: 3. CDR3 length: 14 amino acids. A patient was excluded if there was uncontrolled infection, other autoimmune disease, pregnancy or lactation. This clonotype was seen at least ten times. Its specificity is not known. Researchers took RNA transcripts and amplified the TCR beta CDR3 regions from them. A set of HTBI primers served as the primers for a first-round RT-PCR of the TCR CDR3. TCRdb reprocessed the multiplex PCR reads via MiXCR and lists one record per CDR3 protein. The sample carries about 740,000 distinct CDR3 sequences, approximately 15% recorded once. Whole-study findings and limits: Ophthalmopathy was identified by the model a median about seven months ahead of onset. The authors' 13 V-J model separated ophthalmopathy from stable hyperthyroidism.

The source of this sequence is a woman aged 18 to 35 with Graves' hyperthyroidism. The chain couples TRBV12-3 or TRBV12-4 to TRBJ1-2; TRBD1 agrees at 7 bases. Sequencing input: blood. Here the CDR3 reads CASSIGTANYGYTF. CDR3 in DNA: TGTGCCAGCAGTATCGGGACAGCTAACTATGGCTACACCTTC.